The 9 T cell receptor beta chains listed next were all sequenced from one sample in a study of T cell repertoires in cytomegalovirus infection. TCRdb reprocessed the reads with MiXCR, giving one entry per CDR3 protein. The sample carries roughly 760,000 distinct CDR3 sequences, 35% to 45% recorded once. What was sequenced was PBMCs. The receptors come from a human donor in good health (CMV status not recorded). Some clones in this sample may be carry-over from other donors' samples.

This clonotype came up a few times. The J gene is TRBJ2-1, the V gene TRBV12-3 or TRBV12-4; no clear D. The CDR3 is 15 amino acids. Trimming took 3 bases from V and 0 from J, leaving 9 bases between them. The CDR3 region is CASSFGSFSYNEQFF. The CDR3 DNA is TGTGCCAGCAGTTTTGGATCATTCTCCTACAATGAGCAGTTCTTC.

The genes are TRBV5-6 and TRBJ2-2; D is undetermined. Germline loops: CDR1 SGHDT, CDR2 YYEEEE. Trimming took 4 bases from V and 4 from J, leaving 17 bases between them. CDR3 size: 16 residues. The chain's CDR3 is CASSRRPLIPTGELFF. The CDR3, as DNA: TGTGCCAGCAGCCGACGTCCACTGATCCCCACCGGGGAGCTGTTTTTT.

This clonotype has at least ten counts. J is TRBJ1-5 and V is TRBV7-2; 7 nucleotides match TRBD1. V dropped 2 bases and J dropped 4; count of bases not matched to a gene: 8. The germline CDR1 and CDR2 sequences are SGHTA and FQGNSA. The CDR3 sequence is 16 residues long. The CDR3 DNA reads TGTGCCAGCAGCTTAATGGCCAGGGGGATTAATCAGCCCCAGCATTTT. As protein: CASSLMARGINQPQHF. The full variable domain, its missing parts supplied by reference TRBV7-2 and TRBJ1-5, is GAGVSQSPSNKVTEKGKDVELRCDPISGHTALYWYRQSLGQGLEFLIYFQGNSAPDKSGLPSDRFSAERTGGSVSTLTIQRTQQEDSAVYLCASSLMARGINQPQHFGDGTRLSIL.

Only a few counts were recorded for this clonotype. The chain has TRBV6-5 and TRBJ1-4; unclear D gene. The CDR3 spans 17 residues. Per the germline V gene, CDR1 is MNHEY and CDR2 is SVGAGI. V was clipped by 2 bases and J by 4 bases, with 17 bases between them. The CDR3: CASSYLDVSGLNEKLFF. CDR3 in DNA: TGTGCCAGCAGTTACCTTGATGTGTCAGGCCTTAATGAAAAACTGTTTTTT.

The gene calls are TRBV20-1 and TRBJ1-1; D gene ambiguous. Trimming took off 2 bases at V and 4 bases at J, with 20 bases between the two ends. Germline CDR1 DFQATT, CDR2 SNEGSKA (reference sequence). The CDR3 extends over 16 amino acids. In DNA, the CDR3 is TGCAGTGCTAGATCGTGGCGGGTGAAAGCGAGCACTGAAGCTTTCTTT. Translating gives CSARSWRVKASTEAFF.

In the case of this clonotype: A read error is possible here, since a much larger clone lies one base away. J is TRBJ1-2 and V is TRBV7-8; a possible D gene is TRBD1 (5 bases). The length of the CDR3 is 15 residues. Looked up from germline, CDR1 is SGHVS and CDR2 is FQNEAQ. Here the CDR3 reads CTSSLRQGLGDGYTF. In DNA, the CDR3 is TGTACCAGCAGCTTAAGGCAGGGCTTAGGGGATGGCTACACCTTC.

V gene TRBV28 combines with J gene TRBJ2-7, with D perhaps TRBD1 or TRBD2 (5 bases each). The CDR3 extends over 18 amino acids. Deletions cut 4 bases from V and 0 bases from J, with 22 bases between. CDR1 is MDHEN and CDR2 is SYDVKM in the germline V gene. The CDR3 loop is CASSSVGARTQSSYEQYF. Here the CDR3 DNA reads TGTGCCAGCAGTTCTGTAGGGGCAAGGACTCAGAGCTCCTACGAGCAGTACTTC. Full variable domain (remainder filled in from reference TRBV28 and TRBJ2-7): DVKVTQSSRYLVKRTGEKVFLECVQDMDHENMFWYRQDPGLGLRLIYFSYDVKMKEKGDIPEGYSVSREKKERFSLILESASTNQTSMYLCASSSVGARTQSSYEQYFGPGTRLTVT.

V and J are TRBV7-8 and TRBJ2-2; the D gene is possibly TRBD1 (5 bases). V lost 5 bases and J lost 6, with 16 bases in between. Per germline, CDR1 SGHVS and CDR2 FQNEAQ. The CDR3 length is 15 residues. The CDR3 is CASSHGQPPAGELFF. The CDR3 DNA sequence: TGTGCCAGCAGCCATGGACAACCCCCCGCCGGGGAGCTGTTTTTT.

This clonotype has a count of ten or more. The V gene is TRBV7-9, the J gene TRBJ2-2; D is unclear. The CDR3 runs to 16 residues. V gave up 6 bases and J gave up 0 bases, with 14 bases separating them. Germline V CDR1 and CDR2: SEHNR, FQNEAQ (reference sequence). CDR3 nucleotide sequence: TGTGCCAGCAGTCCTAGACGGAACTCGAACACCGGGGAGCTGTTTTTT. Protein product: CASSPRRNSNTGELFF. The full variable domain, in which reference TRBV7-9 and TRBJ2-2 provide the parts outside the CDR3, is DTGVSQNPRHKITKRGQNVTFRCDPISEHNRLYWYRQTLGQGPEFLTYFQNEAQLEKSRLLSDRFSAERPKGSFSTLEIQRTEQGDSAMYLCASSPRRNSNTGELFFGEGSRLTVL.